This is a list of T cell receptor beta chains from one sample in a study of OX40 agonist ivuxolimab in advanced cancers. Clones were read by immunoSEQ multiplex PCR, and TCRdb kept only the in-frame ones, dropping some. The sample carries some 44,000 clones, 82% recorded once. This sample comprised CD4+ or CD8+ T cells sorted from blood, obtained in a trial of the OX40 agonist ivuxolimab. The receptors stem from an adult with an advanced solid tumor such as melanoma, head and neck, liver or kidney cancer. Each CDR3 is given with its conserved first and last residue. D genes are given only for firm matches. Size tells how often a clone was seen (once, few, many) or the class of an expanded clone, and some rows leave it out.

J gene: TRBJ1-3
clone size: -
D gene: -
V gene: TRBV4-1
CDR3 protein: CASSQDPGSGNTIYF
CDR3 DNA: TGCGCCAGCAGCCAAGATCCCGGCTCTGGAAACACCATATATTTT

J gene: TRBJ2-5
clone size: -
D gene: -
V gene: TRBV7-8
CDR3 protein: CASSVTGLGETQYF
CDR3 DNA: TGTGCCAGCAGTGTAACCGGGTTGGGAGAGACCCAGTACTTC

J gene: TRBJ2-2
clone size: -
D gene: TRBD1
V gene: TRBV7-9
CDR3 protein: CARGQGPAQNGELFF
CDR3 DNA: TGTGCCAGGGGACAGGGGCCCGCACAAAACGGGGAGCTGTTTTTT

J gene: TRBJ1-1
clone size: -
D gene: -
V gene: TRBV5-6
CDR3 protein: CASSPPGGVEAEAFF
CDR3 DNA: TGTGCCAGCAGCCCCCCCGGGGGGGTAGAGGCTGAAGCTTTCTTT

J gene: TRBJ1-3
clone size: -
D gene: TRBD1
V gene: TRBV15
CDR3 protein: CATSTRTGSSGNTIYF
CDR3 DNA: TGTGCCACCAGCACAAGGACAGGGAGCTCTGGAAACACCATATATTTT

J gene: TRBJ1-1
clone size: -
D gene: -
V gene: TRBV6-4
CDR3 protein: CASSDHSENTEAFF
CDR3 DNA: TGTGCCAGCAGTGATCACTCTGAGAACACTGAAGCTTTCTTT

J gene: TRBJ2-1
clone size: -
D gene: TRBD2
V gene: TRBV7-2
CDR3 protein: CASSPPGLAGGGGYNEQFF
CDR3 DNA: TGTGCCAGCAGCCCACCGGGACTAGCGGGAGGGGGGGGTTACAATGAGCAGTTCTTC

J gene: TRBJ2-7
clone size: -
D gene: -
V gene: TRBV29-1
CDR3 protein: CSVGEWQTEQYF
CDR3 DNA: TGCAGCGTTGGGGAGTGGCAGACTGAGCAGTACTTC

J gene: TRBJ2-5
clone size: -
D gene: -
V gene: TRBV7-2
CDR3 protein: CASSLDRETQYF
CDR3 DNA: TGTGCCAGCAGTCTCGATCGGGAGACCCAGTACTTC

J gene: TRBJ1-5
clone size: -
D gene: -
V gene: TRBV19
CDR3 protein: CASSPRQSSNQPQHF
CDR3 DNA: TGTGCCAGTAGTCCAAGACAGAGTAGCAATCAGCCCCAGCATTTT

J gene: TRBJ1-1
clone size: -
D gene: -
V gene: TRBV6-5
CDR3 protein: CASSYSTTEAFF
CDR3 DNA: TGTGCCAGCAGTTACTCAACAACTGAAGCTTTCTTT

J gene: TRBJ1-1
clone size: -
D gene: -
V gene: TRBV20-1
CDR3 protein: CSAGGDEAFF
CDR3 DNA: TGCAGTGCCGGAGGAGATGAAGCTTTCTTT

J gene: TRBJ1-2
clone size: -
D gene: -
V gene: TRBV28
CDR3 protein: CASSLGGADYGYTF
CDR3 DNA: TGTGCCAGCAGTTTGGGGGGGGCCGACTATGGCTACACCTTC

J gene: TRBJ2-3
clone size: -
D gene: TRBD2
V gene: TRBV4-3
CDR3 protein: CASSPLGASGADTQYF
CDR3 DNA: TGCGCCAGCAGCCCCCTAGGGGCTAGCGGGGCAGATACGCAGTATTTT

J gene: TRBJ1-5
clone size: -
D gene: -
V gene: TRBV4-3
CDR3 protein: CASSQDGGGGQPQHF
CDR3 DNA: TGCGCCAGCAGCCAAGACGGGGGGGGTGGTCAGCCCCAGCATTTT

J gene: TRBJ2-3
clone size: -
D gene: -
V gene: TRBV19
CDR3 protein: CASSIENPTDTQYF
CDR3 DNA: TGTGCCAGTAGTATAGAGAACCCCACAGATACGCAGTATTTT

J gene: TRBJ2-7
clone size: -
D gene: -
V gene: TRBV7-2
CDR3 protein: CASSLTDYEQYF
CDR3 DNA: TGTGCCAGCAGCTTAACAGATTACGAGCAGTACTTC

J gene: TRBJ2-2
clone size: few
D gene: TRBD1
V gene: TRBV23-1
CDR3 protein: CASIKLDRGNTGELFF
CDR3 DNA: TGCGCCAGCATCAAACTTGACAGGGGGAACACCGGGGAGCTGTTTTTT

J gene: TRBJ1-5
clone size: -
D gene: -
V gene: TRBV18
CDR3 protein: CASSPPGEGSNQPQHF
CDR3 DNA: TGTGCCAGCTCACCACCGGGGGAGGGTTCCAATCAGCCCCAGCATTTT

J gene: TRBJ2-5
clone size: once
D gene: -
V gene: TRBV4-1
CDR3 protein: CASSQEGGARTGVGETQYF
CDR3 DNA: TGCGCCAGCAGCCAAGAGGGGGGAGCGCGGACAGGAGTAGGGGAGACCCAGTACTTC

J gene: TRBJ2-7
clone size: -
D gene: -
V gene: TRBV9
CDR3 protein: CASSVAPSYEQYF
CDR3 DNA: TGTGCCAGCAGCGTAGCCCCCTCCTACGAGCAGTACTTC

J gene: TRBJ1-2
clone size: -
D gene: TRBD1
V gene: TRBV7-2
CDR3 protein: CASSSSTGVGYTF
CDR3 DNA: TGTGCCAGCAGCTCCTCGACAGGGGTAGGCTACACCTTC

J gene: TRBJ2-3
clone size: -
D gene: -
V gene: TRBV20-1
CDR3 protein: CSAYTQYF
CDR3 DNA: TGCAGTGCATATACGCAGTATTTT

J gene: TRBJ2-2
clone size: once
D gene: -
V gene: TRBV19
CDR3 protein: CASSIQGNGELFF
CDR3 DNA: TGTGCCAGTAGTATCCAGGGGAACGGGGAGCTGTTTTTT

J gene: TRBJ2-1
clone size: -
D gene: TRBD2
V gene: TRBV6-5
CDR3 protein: CASTRMVGGNEQFF
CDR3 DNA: TGTGCCAGCACCCGGATGGTGGGGGGGAATGAGCAGTTCTTC

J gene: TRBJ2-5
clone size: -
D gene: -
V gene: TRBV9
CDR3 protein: CASSVDTALGETQYF
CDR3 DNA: TGTGCCAGCAGCGTAGATACGGCTTTGGGAGAGACCCAGTACTTC

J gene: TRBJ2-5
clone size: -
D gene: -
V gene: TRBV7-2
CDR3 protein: CASSYAFGQGIQETQYF
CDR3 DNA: TGTGCCAGCAGCTACGCGTTCGGGCAGGGCATTCAAGAGACCCAGTACTTC

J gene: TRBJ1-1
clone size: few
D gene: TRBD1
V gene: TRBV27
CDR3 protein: CASSSSGQYTEAFF
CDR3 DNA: TGTGCCAGCAGCAGCTCGGGACAGTACACTGAAGCTTTCTTT

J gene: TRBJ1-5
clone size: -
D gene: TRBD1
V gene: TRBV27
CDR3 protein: CASSSGQGVYQPQHF
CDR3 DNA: TGTGCCAGCAGTTCCGGACAGGGTGTCTATCAGCCCCAGCATTTT

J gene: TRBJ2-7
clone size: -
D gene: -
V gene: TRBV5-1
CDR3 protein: CASSLEQGSYEQYF
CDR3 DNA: TGCGCCAGCAGCTTGGAACAGGGATCTTACGAGCAGTACTTC

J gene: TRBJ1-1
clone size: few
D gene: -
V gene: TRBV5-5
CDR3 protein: CASSIQGGGEAFF
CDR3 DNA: TGTGCCAGCAGCATCCAGGGTGGTGGTGAAGCTTTCTTT

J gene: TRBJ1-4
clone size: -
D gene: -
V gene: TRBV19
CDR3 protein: CASRDDSGQGEKLFF
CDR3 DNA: TGTGCCAGTAGAGATGACAGCGGCCAGGGGGAAAAACTGTTTTTT

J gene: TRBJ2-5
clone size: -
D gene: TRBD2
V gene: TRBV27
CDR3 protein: CASSLASGSFETQYF
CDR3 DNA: TGTGCCAGCAGTTTAGCTAGCGGGAGCTTCGAGACCCAGTACTTC

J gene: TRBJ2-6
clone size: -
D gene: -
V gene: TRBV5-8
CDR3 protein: CATSSGANVLTF
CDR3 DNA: TGTGCCACCAGCTCTGGGGCCAACGTCCTGACTTTC

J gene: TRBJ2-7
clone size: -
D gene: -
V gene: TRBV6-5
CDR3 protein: CASSTGTFGQYF
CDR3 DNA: TGTGCCAGCAGTACAGGGACTTTTGGGCAGTACTTC

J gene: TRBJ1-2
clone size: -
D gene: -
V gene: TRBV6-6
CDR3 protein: CASSYLGDSGGGYTF
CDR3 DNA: TGTGCCAGCAGTTATCTCGGGGATAGTGGGGGTGGCTACACCTTC

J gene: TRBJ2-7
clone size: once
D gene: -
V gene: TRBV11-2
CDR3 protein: CASSPAGYNEQYF
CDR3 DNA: TGTGCCAGCAGCCCCGCGGGGTACAACGAGCAGTACTTC

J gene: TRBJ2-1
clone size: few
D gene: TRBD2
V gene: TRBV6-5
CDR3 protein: CASSLLAPSYNEQFF
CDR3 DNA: TGTGCCAGCAGCCTACTAGCGCCCTCCTACAATGAGCAGTTCTTC

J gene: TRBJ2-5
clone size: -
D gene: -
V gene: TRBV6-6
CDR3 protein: CASSSRIGGGQETQYF
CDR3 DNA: TGTGCCAGCAGCTCACGAATCGGGGGAGGCCAAGAGACCCAGTACTTC

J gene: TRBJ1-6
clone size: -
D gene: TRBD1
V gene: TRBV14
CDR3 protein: CASSRDRGGSPLHF
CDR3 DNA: TGTGCCAGCAGCCGGGACAGGGGAGGTTCACCCCTCCACTTT

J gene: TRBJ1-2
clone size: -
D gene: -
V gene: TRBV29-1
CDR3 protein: CSVGGTYDLEGYTF
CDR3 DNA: TGCAGCGTTGGGGGGACGTATGATTTGGAAGGCTACACCTTC

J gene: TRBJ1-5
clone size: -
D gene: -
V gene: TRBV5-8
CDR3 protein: CASSPTPTGYSNQPQHF
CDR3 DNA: TGTGCCAGCAGCCCGACCCCGACAGGCTATAGCAATCAGCCCCAGCATTTT

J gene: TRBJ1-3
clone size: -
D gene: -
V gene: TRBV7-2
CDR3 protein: CASSRDSGNTIYF
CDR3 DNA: TGTGCCAGCAGCCGGGACTCTGGAAACACCATATATTTT

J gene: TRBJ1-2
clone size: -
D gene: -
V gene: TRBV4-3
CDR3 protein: CASSRGVERDGYTF
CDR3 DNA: TGCGCCAGCAGCCGAGGGGTAGAACGAGATGGCTACACCTTC

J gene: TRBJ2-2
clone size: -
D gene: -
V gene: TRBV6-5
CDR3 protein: CASSYFRGTGELFF
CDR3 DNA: TGTGCCAGCAGTTACTTCAGGGGTACCGGGGAGCTGTTTTTT

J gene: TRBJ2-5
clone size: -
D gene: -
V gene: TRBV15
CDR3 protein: CATSRDPPGTGETQYF
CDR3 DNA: TGTGCCACCAGCAGAGATCCACCCGGGACCGGGGAGACCCAGTACTTC

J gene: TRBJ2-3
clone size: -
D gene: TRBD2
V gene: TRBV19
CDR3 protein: CASSIISGSTGDTQYF
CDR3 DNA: TGTGCCAGTAGTATAATTAGCGGGAGTACCGGAGATACGCAGTATTTT

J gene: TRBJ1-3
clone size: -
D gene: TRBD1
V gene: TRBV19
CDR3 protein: CASSHDRGNGNTIYF
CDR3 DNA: TGTGCCAGTAGTCATGACAGGGGAAATGGAAACACCATATATTTT